This T cell receptor beta chain was observed in a study of T cell repertoires in cytomegalovirus infection. Whole-study context: HLA-C-restricted CMV epitopes, recently identified, and well-studied HLA-B-restricted ones were used by the study. The public TCR beta signatures pointed to both CMV infection and matching HLA type. Notes on the study in general: Cumulative frequency (of public TCR beta family members) identified carriers of CMV plus the relevant HLA. There were HLA-C-restricted CMV-specific TCR beta clonotypes dominating the ex vivo response.

From the reads, TCRdb called clonotypes with MiXCR, one entry per CDR3 protein. The sample has some 800,000 distinct CDR3 sequences; approximately 32% are singletons. CDR1 and CDR2 from the germline V gene are MDHEN and SYDVKM. The CDR3 runs to 16 residues. V was pared by 0 bases and J by 0 bases, with 6 bases between. A remark on this clonotype: The antigen remains undetermined.

The sample consisted of cultured CD8+ T cells from PBMCs, taken from culture after CMV antigen stimulation. V and J are TRBV28 and TRBJ1-6; D ambiguous. This clonotype was sampled from a human donor in good health (CMV status not recorded). Some clones in this sample may be carry-over from other donors' samples. CDR3 sequence reads: CASSLWGDSYNSPLHF. The CDR3 region has the DNA TGTGCCAGCAGTTTATGGGGCGACTCCTATAATTCACCCCTCCACTTT. The variable domain in full, with the rest retrieved from reference TRBV28 and TRBJ1-6, is DVKVTQSSRYLVKRTGEKVFLECVQDMDHENMFWYRQDPGLGLRLIYFSYDVKMKEKGDIPEGYSVSREKKERFSLILESASTNQTSMYLCASSLWGDSYNSPLHFGNGTRLTVT.